The 16 T cell receptor beta chains below all came from one sample that was sequenced in a study of cytomegalovirus exposure and HLA in healthy donors. The PCR was carried out with 60 Vbeta primers and 13 Jbeta primers. TCRdb's table, derived via immunoSEQ multiplex PCR, lists solely in-frame clones and lacks some. The sample shows hundreds of thousands of clones, around nine tenths of them seen only once. Material: PBMCs. The receptors stem from a young woman in good health and CMV-seronegative.

Details on this clone: The sample contains more than one DNA sequence encoding this CDR3. This chain links TRBV10-1 with TRBJ1-2; D gene unclear. The length of the CDR3 is 13 residues. From germline, CDR1 is WNHNN and CDR2 SYGVQD (reference sequence). Trimming cost V 3 bases and J 4 bases, with 9 bases left between them. The CDR3 bases are TGCGCCAGCAGTGACGGAGGGCCCTATGGCTACACCTTC. Translation: CASSDGGPYGYTF.

This clone has just a few counts. This chain links TRBV7-2 with TRBJ2-7, with TRBD2 matching over 11 bases. The CDR3 length is 16 residues. Germline values: CDR1 SGHTA, CDR2 FQGNSA. V lost 5 bases to trimming and J lost 2 bases; unmatched junction nucleotides: 8. The CDR3: CASSGGLAGGPYEQYF. In DNA, the CDR3 is TGTGCCAGCAGCGGCGGGCTAGCGGGAGGCCCCTACGAGCAGTACTTC.

V usage is TRBV27 and J usage is TRBJ2-7; 9 nucleotides line up with TRBD2. Germline CDR1 MNHEY, CDR2 SMNVEV (reference sequence). The J segment lost 2 bases and the V segment lost 6 bases, leaving 5 bases of the junction unmatched. The CDR3 totals 14 residues. CDR3 bases: TGTGCCAGCAGAAAGGCTAGCGGGACCTACGAGCAGTACTTC. This translates into CASRKASGTYEQYF.

For this clone: Different DNA sequences within this sample yield the same CDR3. The rearrangement joins TRBV4-3 to TRBJ1-4; 12 positions agree with TRBD1. Germline CDR1 is LGHNA and CDR2 is YSLEER. The CDR3 has 15 residues. The V segment lost 1 base and the J segment 8 bases; nucleotides outside the gene matches: 2. In DNA, the CDR3 is TGCGCCAGCAGCCAAGCAGGGACAGGGGGCGAAAAACTGTTTTTT. It translates to CASSQAGTGGEKLFF.

The chain joins TRBV2 to TRBJ2-7; D unclear. V dropped 2 bases and J dropped 4 bases, with 12 bases sitting between them. Germline lookup yields CDR1 SNHLY and CDR2 FYNNEI. The CDR3 is 14 residues long. The DNA of the CDR3 is TGTGCCAGCAGTGAATTAGGAGTTCGTTACGAGCAGTACTTC. It yields the protein CASSELGVRYEQYF.

This chain connects TRBV7-2 to TRBJ2-7, with D maybe TRBD2 (6 bases). This CDR3 comprises 13 residues. Germline values: CDR1 SGHTA, CDR2 FQGNSA. Trimming removed 3 bases from V and 3 bases from J, with 9 bases in between. The CDR3 coding sequence is TGTGCCAGCAGCTTTCCGGGAGACTACGAGCAGTACTTC. It codes for CASSFPGDYEQYF.

The V call is TRBV4-1, the J call TRBJ2-5; D gene uncertain. CDR3 length equals 17 residues. V dropped 1 base and J dropped 3 bases, with 18 bases sitting between them. Germline V gene lookup returns CDR1 MGHRA and CDR2 YSYEKL. The CDR3 DNA reads as TGCGCCAGCAGCCAAGGGTCTGCGGAACGCTGGGAAGAGACCCAGTACTTC. Its translation is CASSQGSAERWEETQYF.

The chain links TRBV4-3 to TRBJ2-1; the D gene is possibly TRBD2 (5 bases). V was cut by 3 bases and J by 6 bases, with 12 bases left in between. This CDR3 region has 14 residues. Germline-derived CDR1 and CDR2 are LGHNA and YSLEER. The CDR3 reads CASSQGVGSNEQFF. Written as DNA, the CDR3 is TGCGCCAGCAGCCAGGGAGTCGGTTCCAATGAGCAGTTCTTC.

The V and J genes are TRBV30 and TRBJ2-1; perhaps TRBD2 as D (6 bases). The CDR3 is 14 residues long. Germline CDR1 and CDR2: GTSNPN and SVGIG (reference sequence). V shed 4 bases and J shed 0 bases, with 10 bases lying between them. The CDR3 region is CAWTDYDSYNEQFF. The CDR3 DNA reads as TGTGCCTGGACGGACTATGACTCCTACAATGAGCAGTTCTTC.

This chain joins TRBV7-3 and TRBJ2-3; TRBD2 agrees at 10 bases. The junction had 7 bases not matched to a gene; V was cut back by 3 bases and J by 4 bases. The CDR3 is made up of 16 amino acids. The germline CDR1 and CDR2 sequences are SGHTA and FQGTGA. The CDR3, as DNA: TGTGCCAGCAGCTTGCCAGCGGGAGGGATCGCAGATACGCAGTATTTT. It yields the protein CASSLPAGGIADTQYF.

The CDR3 DNA reads as TGCGCCAGCAGCCAACAGCGGGGGGCATACAATGAGCAGTTCTTC. Protein: CASSQQRGAYNEQFF. The chain has TRBV4-1 and TRBJ2-1, with TRBD2 identical over 9 bases. CDR1 is MGHRA and CDR2 is YSYEKL in the germline V gene. The V gene end was trimmed by 2 bases and the J gene end by 4 bases; junction bases not matched to a gene: 3. CDR3 length: 15 residues.

This clone has only a few counts. This rearrangement joins TRBV10-3 to TRBJ1-2; D is undetermined. V was clipped by 6 bases and J by 7 bases, with 12 bases between them. This CDR3 is 12 amino acids long. Germline CDR1 and CDR2: ENHRY and SYGVKD. CDR3 DNA sequence: TGTGCCATCAGCATCCAACGGGGTGGCTACACCTTC. Residues: CAISIQRGGYTF.

V and J are TRBV5-4 and TRBJ2-7; TRBD2 matches 7 bases. Germline lookup yields CDR1 SGHNT and CDR2 YYREEE (reference sequence). The J segment lost 1 base and the V segment lost 2 bases, leaving 6 bases of the junction unmatched. CDR3 length: 15 residues. CDR3 bases: TGTGCCAGCAGCTTTGGCAGCGGGGAGTCCTACGAGCAGTACTTC. Translation gives CASSFGSGESYEQYF.

The chain recombines TRBV6-1 with TRBJ1-2, with 7 bases that match TRBD1. Germline V lookup: CDR1 MNHNS, CDR2 SASEGT. Unmatched junction bases numbered 4, after V lost 2 bases and J lost 4 bases. The CDR3 has 14 residues. The CDR3 here is CASSEQGQPYGYTF. The CDR3 nucleotides are TGTGCCAGCAGTGAACAGGGACAGCCCTATGGCTACACCTTC.

This clone has only one observation. The chain joins TRBV5-6 to TRBJ2-7; 8 positions agree with TRBD1. Losses at the gene ends were 3 bases for V and 0 bases for J; bases not matched to a gene: 2. Germline lookup yields CDR1 SGHDT and CDR2 YYEEEE. The CDR3 length is 14 residues. The CDR3 region has the DNA TGTGCCAGCAGCTGGGACAGGAGCTCCTACGAGCAGTACTTC. It translates to CASSWDRSSYEQYF.

The chain is built from TRBV7-2 and TRBJ2-7, with D unclear. This CDR3 is built from 14 residues. Trimming removed 0 bases from V and 3 bases from J, with 9 bases in between. Germline V gives CDR1 SGHTA, CDR2 FQGNSA. In nucleotides, the CDR3 is TGTGCCAGCAGCTTAGCCGTCTTAAACTACGAGCAGTACTTC. The encoded protein is CASSLAVLNYEQYF.